This entry lists 17 T cell receptor beta chains sequenced from one sample in a study of PD-1 blockade in classical Hodgkin lymphoma. Time point defined: cycle 4 day 1 (C4D1), after less than seven weeks of nivolumab. Relapse was seen in all patients after autologous stem cell transplantation, and brentuximab vedotin exposure was variable. The repertoire was sequenced with immunoSEQ multiplex PCR; TCRdb's copy has only in-frame clones and lacks some. Altogether some 21,000 clones are present, 60% to 80% being singletons, with the ten largest covering about a fifth. The source material was peripheral blood mononuclear cells (PBMCs), sampled before the fourth cycle of nivolumab. These TCRs come from a human donor with classical Hodgkin lymphoma.

This clone was detected a few times. For the CDR3, the DNA is TGTGCCAGCAGCTTAGGGACAGGGTGGAAAGAGACCCAGTACTTC. Residues: CASSLGTGWKETQYF. The rearrangement joins TRBV7-9 to TRBJ2-5; 8 positions match TRBD1. The germline gives CDR1 SEHNR, CDR2 FQNEAQ (reference sequence). CDR3 length: 15 residues. V dropped 1 base and J dropped 3; count of bases not matched to a gene: 4.

This clone has more than one count but fewer than ten. The V gene is TRBV19, the J gene TRBJ2-7, with TRBD2 identical over 7 bases. Germline values: CDR1 LNHDA, CDR2 SQIVND (reference sequence). This CDR3 is 14 amino acids long. The ends lost 0 bases at V and 1 base at J; junction bases unmatched: 0. In DNA, the CDR3 is TGTGCCAGTAGTATAGAAGCGGGGTCCTACGAGCAGTACTTC. Translating gives CASSIEAGSYEQYF.

The V gene is TRBV5-1, the J gene TRBJ1-3; 7 bases are shared with TRBD1. This CDR3 comprises 16 residues. V trimming: 3 bases; J trimming: 3 bases; junction bases outside the gene matches: 9. CDR1 is SGHRS and CDR2 is YFSETQ in the germline V gene. The CDR3 here is CASSSEGQKFGNTIYF. CDR3 coding DNA: TGCGCCAGCAGCTCGGAGGGACAGAAGTTTGGAAACACCATATATTTT. Looking up the rest from reference TRBV5-1 and TRBJ1-3 gives the full variable domain: KAGVTQTPRYLIKTRGQQVTLSCSPISGHRSVSWYQQTPGQGLQFLFEYFSETQRNKGNFPGRFSGRQFSNSRSEMNVSTLELGDSALYLCASSSEGQKFGNTIYFGEGSWLTVV.

The chain uses TRBV5-1 and TRBJ2-1, with 10 nucleotides matching TRBD1. V dropped 5 bases and J dropped 4; count of bases not matched to a gene: 6. The CDR3 has 15 residues. CDR1 is SGHRS, CDR2 YFSETQ, per germline. CDR3: CASSAGTGVYNEQFF. The CDR3 DNA reads as TGCGCCAGCAGTGCCGGGACAGGGGTATACAATGAGCAGTTCTTC.

The rearrangement joins TRBV6-4 to TRBJ2-5; D ambiguous. Trimming took 2 bases from V and 1 from J, leaving 8 bases between them. The CDR3 extends over 14 amino acids. CDR1 is MRHNA and CDR2 is SNTAGT in the germline V gene. CDR3 sequence reads: CASSDSKTQETQYF. CDR3 DNA sequence: TGTGCCAGCAGTGACAGTAAAACCCAAGAGACCCAGTACTTC.

This clone has more than one count but fewer than ten. The rearrangement uses TRBV14 and TRBJ2-1; D ambiguous. The CDR3 runs 16 residues. The V end was cut by 0 bases, the J end by 7 bases, with 16 bases between. Germline V gives CDR1 SGHDN, CDR2 FVKESK. The DNA of the CDR3 is TGTGCCAGCAGCCAAGAAGTCTATCGAGCCTCGAATGAGCAGTTCTTC. It specifies CASSQEVYRASNEQFF.

This clone appeared a single time. Different DNA sequences within this sample yield the same CDR3. The chain joins TRBV6-5 to TRBJ1-6; 9 bases match TRBD1. The CDR3 spans 14 residues. Germline CDR1 reads MNHEY; CDR2 reads SVGAGI. The trim removed 6 bases at V and 8 bases at J, leaving 5 bases unmatched. The CDR3 DNA is TGTGCCAGCAGACTCACAGGGGGCGATTCACCCCTCCACTTT. Protein: CASRLTGGDSPLHF.

This clone was detected a few times. This rearrangement joins TRBV9 to TRBJ1-1; D is ambiguous. Trimming shortened V by 5 bases and J by 0 bases, and 8 bases separated the two germline ends. This CDR3 has 13 residues. Germline V CDR1 and CDR2: SGDLS, YYNGEE. CDR3 sequence reads: CASRGEMNTEAFF. The DNA for the CDR3 is TGTGCCAGCAGGGGAGAAATGAACACTGAAGCTTTCTTT.

V usage is TRBV7-9 and J usage is TRBJ2-5; D unclear. Germline CDR1 SEHNR, CDR2 FQNEAQ (reference sequence). This CDR3 has 16 residues. Trimming took off 4 bases at V and 4 bases at J, with 19 bases between the two ends. The CDR3 loop is CASSSRLTPFGETQYF. The DNA for the CDR3 is TGTGCCAGCAGCTCCCGGTTGACCCCTTTCGGAGAGACCCAGTACTTC.

This clone was counted a few times. The J gene is TRBJ2-7, the V gene TRBV11-2; possible D gene TRBD2, 6 bases. V was clipped by 0 bases and J by 6 bases, with 18 bases between them. Germline CDR1 reads SGHAT; CDR2 reads FQNNGV. The CDR3 sequence is 16 residues long. The DNA of the CDR3 is TGTGCCAGCAGCTTAGATTATGGACTAAGTCCCTCCGAGCAGTACTTC. Its translation: CASSLDYGLSPSEQYF.

This rearrangement joins TRBV29-1 to TRBJ2-7, with D maybe TRBD1 (5 bases). V was shortened by 4 bases and J by 3 bases, with 13 bases between the two germline ends. The V gene's germline CDR1 is SQVTM and CDR2 ANQGSEA. This CDR3 spans 13 amino acids. This CDR3 reads CSVGLDNSYEQYF. CDR3 coding DNA: TGCAGCGTTGGCTTGGACAATAGCTACGAGCAGTACTTC.

This chain connects TRBV2 to TRBJ2-1; 7 bases are a match to TRBD2. J was trimmed by 5 bases and V by 1 base; bases with no gene match: 11. The CDR3 consists of 17 residues. The germline CDR1 and CDR2 sequences are SNHLY and FYNNEI. The CDR3 protein is CASSEVRGRLMDNEQFF. The DNA for the CDR3 is TGTGCCAGCAGTGAAGTGCGGGGGAGGTTGATGGACAATGAGCAGTTCTTC.

The CDR3, as DNA: TGTGCCAGCAGTTATTCAGGGCCTAATGAAAAACTGTTTTTT. Amino acid sequence: CASSYSGPNEKLFF. The rearrangement links TRBV28 to TRBJ1-4; possible D gene TRBD1, 5 bases. Trimming removed 4 bases from V and 3 bases from J, with 9 bases in between. CDR3 length: 14 residues. Germline assignment: CDR1 MDHEN and CDR2 SYDVKM.

The chain recombines TRBV11-3 with TRBJ2-7, with D unclear. From germline, CDR1 is SGHNT and CDR2 YENEEA. Trimming pared 1 base from V and 6 bases from J, leaving 10 bases between. The CDR3 sequence is 13 residues long. As DNA, the CDR3 is TGTGCCAGCAGCTTAGCGTCGCGGACCGAGCAGTACTTC. It codes for CASSLASRTEQYF.

The chain links TRBV9 to TRBJ1-2, with TRBD1 as a possible D gene (5 bases). Trimming removed 4 bases at V and 2 bases at J, with 12 bases between. Germline lookup yields CDR1 SGDLS and CDR2 YYNGEE. CDR3 length equals 14 residues. In DNA form, the CDR3 reads TGTGCCAGCAGCTCTATTGACAGCAACTATGGCTACACCTTC. This translates into CASSSIDSNYGYTF.

The chain couples TRBV18 to TRBJ2-2; 7 bases agree with TRBD1. The CDR3 covers 16 residues. V gave up 2 bases and J gave up 1 base; unmatched junction bases: 4. CDR1 KGHSH and CDR2 LQKENI come from the germline V gene. The CDR3 nucleotides read TGTGCCAGCTCACCAAGGACAGGAGGGAACACCGGGGAGCTGTTTTTT. Its protein product is CASSPRTGGNTGELFF.

The rearrangement joins TRBV11-3 to TRBJ1-1; TRBD1 aligns across 10 bases. The trim removed 5 bases at V and 4 bases at J, leaving 7 bases unmatched. Germline lookup yields CDR1 SGHNT and CDR2 YENEEA. The CDR3 extends over 15 amino acids. The CDR3 nucleotides are TGTGCCAGCAGCCTGAGGACAGGGGGGAGCACTGAAGCTTTCTTT. Translated, it gives CASSLRTGGSTEAFF.